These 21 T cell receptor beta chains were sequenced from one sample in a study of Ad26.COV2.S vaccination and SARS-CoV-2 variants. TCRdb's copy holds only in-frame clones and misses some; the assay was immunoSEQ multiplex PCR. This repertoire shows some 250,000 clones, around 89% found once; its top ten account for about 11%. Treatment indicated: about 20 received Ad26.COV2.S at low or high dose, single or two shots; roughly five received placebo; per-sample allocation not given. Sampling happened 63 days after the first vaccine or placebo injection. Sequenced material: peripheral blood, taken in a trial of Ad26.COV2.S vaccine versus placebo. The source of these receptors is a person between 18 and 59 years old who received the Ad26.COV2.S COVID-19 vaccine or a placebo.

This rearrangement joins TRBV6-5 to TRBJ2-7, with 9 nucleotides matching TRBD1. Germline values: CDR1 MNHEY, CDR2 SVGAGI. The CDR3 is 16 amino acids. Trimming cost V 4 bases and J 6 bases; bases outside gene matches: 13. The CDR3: CASSFPSPATGGEQYF. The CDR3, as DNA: TGTGCCAGCAGTTTCCCGTCCCCGGCGACAGGGGGCGAGCAGTACTTC.

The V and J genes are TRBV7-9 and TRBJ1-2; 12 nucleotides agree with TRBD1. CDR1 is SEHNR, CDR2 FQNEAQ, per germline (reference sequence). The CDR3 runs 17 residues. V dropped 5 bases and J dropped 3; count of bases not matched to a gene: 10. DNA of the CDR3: TGTGCCAGCAGCGGCGGGACAGGGGGCTGGGATCACTATGGCTACACCTTC. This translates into CASSGGTGGWDHYGYTF.

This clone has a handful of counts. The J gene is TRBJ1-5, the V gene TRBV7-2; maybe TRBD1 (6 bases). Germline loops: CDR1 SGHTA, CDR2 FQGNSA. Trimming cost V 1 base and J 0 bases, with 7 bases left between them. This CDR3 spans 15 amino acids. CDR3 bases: TGTGCCAGCAGCTTAGGGGGGCTTAGCAATCAGCCCCAGCATTTT. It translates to CASSLGGLSNQPQHF. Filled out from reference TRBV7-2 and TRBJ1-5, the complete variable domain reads GAGVSQSPSNKVTEKGKDVELRCDPISGHTALYWYRQSLGQGLEFLIYFQGNSAPDKSGLPSDRFSAERTGGSVSTLTIQRTQQEDSAVYLCASSLGGLSNQPQHFGDGTRLSIL.

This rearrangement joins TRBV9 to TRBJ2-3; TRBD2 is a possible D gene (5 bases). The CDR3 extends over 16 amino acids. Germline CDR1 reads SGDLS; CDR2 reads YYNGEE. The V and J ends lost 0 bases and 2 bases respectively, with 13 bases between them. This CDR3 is CASSVGPGGLTDTQYF. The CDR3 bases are TGTGCCAGCAGCGTAGGCCCAGGAGGCCTCACAGATACGCAGTATTTT.

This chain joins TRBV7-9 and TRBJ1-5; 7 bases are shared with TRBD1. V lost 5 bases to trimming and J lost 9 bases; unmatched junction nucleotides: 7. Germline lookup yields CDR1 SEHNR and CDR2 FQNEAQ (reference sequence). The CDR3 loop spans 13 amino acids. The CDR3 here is CASSTGTARPQHF. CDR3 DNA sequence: TGTGCCAGCAGCACCGGGACAGCGCGGCCCCAGCATTTT.

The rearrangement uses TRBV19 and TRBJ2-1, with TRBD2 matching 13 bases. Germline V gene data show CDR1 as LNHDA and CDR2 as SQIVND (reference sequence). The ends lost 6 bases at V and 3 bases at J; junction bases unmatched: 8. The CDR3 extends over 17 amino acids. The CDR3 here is CASSKTGLAGRYNEQFF. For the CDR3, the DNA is TGTGCCAGTAGCAAGACGGGACTAGCGGGACGCTACAATGAGCAGTTCTTC.

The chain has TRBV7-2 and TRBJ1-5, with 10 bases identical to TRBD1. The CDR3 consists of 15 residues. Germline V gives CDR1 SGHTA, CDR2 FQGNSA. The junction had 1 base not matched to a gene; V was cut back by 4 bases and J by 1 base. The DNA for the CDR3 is TGTGCCAGCAGCTGGGGACAGGGGAGCAATCAGCCCCAGCATTTT. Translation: CASSWGQGSNQPQHF.

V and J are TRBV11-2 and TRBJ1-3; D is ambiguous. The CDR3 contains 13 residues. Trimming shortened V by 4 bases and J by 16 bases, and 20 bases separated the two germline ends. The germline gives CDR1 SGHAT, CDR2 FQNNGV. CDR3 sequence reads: CASSSLFRFGDYF. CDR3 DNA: TGTGCCAGCAGCTCTCTCTTTCGATTTGGGGATTATTTT.

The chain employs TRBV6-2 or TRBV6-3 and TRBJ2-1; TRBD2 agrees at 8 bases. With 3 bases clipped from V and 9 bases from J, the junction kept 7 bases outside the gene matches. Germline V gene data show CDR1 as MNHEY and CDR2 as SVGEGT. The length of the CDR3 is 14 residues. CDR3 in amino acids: CASSYTAGGGEQFF. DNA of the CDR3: TGTGCCAGCAGTTATACGGCGGGAGGAGGTGAGCAGTTCTTC.

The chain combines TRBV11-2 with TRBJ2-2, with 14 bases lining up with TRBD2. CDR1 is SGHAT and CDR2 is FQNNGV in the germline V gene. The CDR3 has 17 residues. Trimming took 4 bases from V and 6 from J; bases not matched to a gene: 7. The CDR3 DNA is TGTGCCAGCAGCTCCGGACTAGCGGGGGGAAGGTCCGGGGAGCTGTTTTTT. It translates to CASSSGLAGGRSGELFF.

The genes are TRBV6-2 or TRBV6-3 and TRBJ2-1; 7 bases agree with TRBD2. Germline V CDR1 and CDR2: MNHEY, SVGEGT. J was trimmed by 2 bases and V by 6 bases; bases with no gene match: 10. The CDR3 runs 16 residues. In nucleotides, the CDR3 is TGTGCCAGCAGCCCCGGGACTACCAACGCCTACAATGAGCAGTTCTTC. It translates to CASSPGTTNAYNEQFF.

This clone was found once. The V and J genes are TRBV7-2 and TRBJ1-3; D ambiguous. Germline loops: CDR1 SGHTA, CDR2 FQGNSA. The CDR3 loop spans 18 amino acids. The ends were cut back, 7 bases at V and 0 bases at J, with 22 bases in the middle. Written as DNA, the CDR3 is TGTGCCAGCACCCGACCCCGGACCCAACTTAACTCTGGAAACACCATATATTTT. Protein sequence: CASTRPRTQLNSGNTIYF. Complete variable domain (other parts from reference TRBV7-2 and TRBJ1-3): GAGVSQSPSNKVTEKGKDVELRCDPISGHTALYWYRQSLGQGLEFLIYFQGNSAPDKSGLPSDRFSAERTGGSVSTLTIQRTQQEDSAVYLCASTRPRTQLNSGNTIYFGEGSWLTVV.

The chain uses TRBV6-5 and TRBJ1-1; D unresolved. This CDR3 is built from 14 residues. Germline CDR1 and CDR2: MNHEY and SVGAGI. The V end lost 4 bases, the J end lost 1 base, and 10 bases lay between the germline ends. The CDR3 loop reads CASSSGMRNTEAFF. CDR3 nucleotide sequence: TGTGCCAGCAGTTCCGGTATGCGGAACACTGAAGCTTTCTTT.

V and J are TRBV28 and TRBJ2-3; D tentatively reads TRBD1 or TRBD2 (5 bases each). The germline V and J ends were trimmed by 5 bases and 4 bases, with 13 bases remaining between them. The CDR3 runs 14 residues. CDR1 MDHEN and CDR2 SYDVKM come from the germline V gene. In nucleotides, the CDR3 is TGTGCCAGCAGTCTGGGGGTCGTTCCAGATACGCAGTATTTT. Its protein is CASSLGVVPDTQYF.

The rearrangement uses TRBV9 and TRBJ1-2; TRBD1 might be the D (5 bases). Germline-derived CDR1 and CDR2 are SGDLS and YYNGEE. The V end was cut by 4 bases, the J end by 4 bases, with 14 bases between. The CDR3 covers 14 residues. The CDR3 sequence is CASSPRGPSYGYTF. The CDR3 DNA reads TGTGCCAGCAGCCCCCGGGGACCGAGCTATGGCTACACCTTC.

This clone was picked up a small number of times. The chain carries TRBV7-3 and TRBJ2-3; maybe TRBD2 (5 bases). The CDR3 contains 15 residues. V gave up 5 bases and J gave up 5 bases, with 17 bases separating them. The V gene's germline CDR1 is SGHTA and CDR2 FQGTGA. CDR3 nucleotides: TGTGCCAGCAGCGCCTTTTCGGGGAAGGGAGATACGCAGTATTTT. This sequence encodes CASSAFSGKGDTQYF. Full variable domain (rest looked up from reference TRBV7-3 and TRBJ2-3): GAGVSQTPSNKVTEKGKYVELRCDPISGHTALYWYRQSLGQGPEFLIYFQGTGAADDSGLPNDRFFAVRPEGSVSTLKIQRTERGDSAVYLCASSAFSGKGDTQYFGPGTRLTVL.

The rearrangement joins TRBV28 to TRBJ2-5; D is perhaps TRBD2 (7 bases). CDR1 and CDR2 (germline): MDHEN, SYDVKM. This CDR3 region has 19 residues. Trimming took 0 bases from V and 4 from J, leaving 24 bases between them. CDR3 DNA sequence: TGTGCCAGCAGTTTATGGGGGCTTTGGGCGGCGGGGGCCAGAGAGACCCAGTACTTC. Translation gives CASSLWGLWAAGARETQYF.

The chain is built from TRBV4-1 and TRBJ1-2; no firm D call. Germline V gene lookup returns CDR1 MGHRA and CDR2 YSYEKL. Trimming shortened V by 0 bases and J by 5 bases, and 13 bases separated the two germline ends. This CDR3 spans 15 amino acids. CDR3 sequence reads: CASSQDLDVLYGYTF. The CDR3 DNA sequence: TGCGCCAGCAGCCAAGATCTCGACGTCTTGTATGGCTACACCTTC.

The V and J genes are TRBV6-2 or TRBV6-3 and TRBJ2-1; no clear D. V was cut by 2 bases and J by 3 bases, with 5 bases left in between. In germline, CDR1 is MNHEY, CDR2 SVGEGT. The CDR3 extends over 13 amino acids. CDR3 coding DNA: TGTGCCAGCAGTTACGACGTCTACAATGAGCAGTTCTTC. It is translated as CASSYDVYNEQFF.

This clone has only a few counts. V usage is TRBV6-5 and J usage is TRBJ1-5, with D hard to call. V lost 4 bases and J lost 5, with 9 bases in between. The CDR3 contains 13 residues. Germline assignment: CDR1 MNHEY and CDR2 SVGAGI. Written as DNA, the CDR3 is TGTGCCAGCAGTTTTCGGACGGATCAGCCCCAGCATTTT. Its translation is CASSFRTDQPQHF.

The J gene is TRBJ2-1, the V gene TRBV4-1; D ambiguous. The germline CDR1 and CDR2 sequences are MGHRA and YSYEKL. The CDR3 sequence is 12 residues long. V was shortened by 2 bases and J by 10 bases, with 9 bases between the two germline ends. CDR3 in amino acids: CASSQNFGEQFF. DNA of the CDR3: TGCGCCAGCAGCCAAAACTTCGGGGAGCAGTTCTTC.